These 22 T cell receptor beta chains came from one sample sequenced in a study of OX40 agonist ivuxolimab in advanced cancers. Assay: immunoSEQ multiplex PCR; the TCRdb copy retains only in-frame clones and omits some. The table includes tens of thousands of clones, approximately 80% detected once. Material: CD4+ or CD8+ T cells sorted from blood, obtained in a trial of the OX40 agonist ivuxolimab. These receptor sequences come from an adult with an advanced solid tumor such as melanoma, head and neck, liver or kidney cancer.

The genes are TRBV28 and TRBJ2-5; 8 positions agree with TRBD2. Losses at the gene ends were 7 bases for V and 5 bases for J; bases not matched to a gene: 6. The germline V gene encodes CDR1 MDHEN and CDR2 SYDVKM. This CDR3 contains 13 residues. CDR3 coding DNA: TGTGCCAGCATTGGCGGGGGGACGGAGACCCAGTACTTC. It is translated as CASIGGGTETQYF.

The chain uses TRBV6-6 and TRBJ1-1, with TRBD1 matching 9 bases. V lost 10 bases, J lost 4 bases, and 7 bases stayed unmatched. In germline, CDR1 is MNHNY, CDR2 SVGAGI (reference sequence). CDR3 size: 13 residues. The DNA for the CDR3 is TGTGCCACCCACAGGGGGCGTTTCACTGAAGCTTTCTTT. It encodes CATHRGRFTEAFF.

The chain carries TRBV7-3 and TRBJ2-1, with D perhaps TRBD2 (6 bases). The CDR3 loop spans 16 amino acids. V lost 4 bases to trimming and J lost 0 bases, with 13 bases between them. CDR1 and CDR2 from the germline V gene are SGHTA and FQGTGA. CDR3 amino acids: CASSSLGGGSYNEQFF. The CDR3, as DNA: TGTGCCAGCAGCTCCCTGGGGGGTGGCTCCTACAATGAGCAGTTCTTC.

The chain joins TRBV6-5 to TRBJ1-6; the match to TRBD1 covers 7 bases. V was pared by 5 bases and J by 7 bases, with 8 bases of the junction left unmatched. Germline CDR1 reads MNHEY; CDR2 reads SVGAGI. The CDR3 covers 15 residues. The CDR3 loop reads CASSLSTGVNSPLHF. The CDR3 DNA follows: TGTGCCAGCAGTCTGTCAACAGGGGTAAATTCACCCCTCCACTTT.

Here the CDR3 reads CASSLGRGNQPQHF. The CDR3 bases are TGTGCCAGCAGTTTGGGTAGGGGCAATCAGCCCCAGCATTTT. J is TRBJ1-5 and V is TRBV27, with D hard to call. The germline gives CDR1 MNHEY, CDR2 SMNVEV (reference sequence). The germline V and J ends were trimmed by 3 bases and 2 bases, with 8 bases remaining between them. This CDR3 has 14 residues.

The CDR3 DNA reads TGTGCCAGCAGCCCCCCCAGTGACGAAAAACTGTTTTTT. Protein product: CASSPPSDEKLFF. The J gene is TRBJ1-4, the V gene TRBV9; D call uncertain. The length of the CDR3 is 13 residues. V was clipped by 4 bases and J by 8 bases, with 12 bases between them. CDR1 and CDR2 from the germline V gene are SGDLS and YYNGEE.

This chain joins TRBV5-1 and TRBJ1-3; TRBD1 matches 7 bases. Germline CDR1 and CDR2: SGHRS and YFSETQ. The CDR3 contains 17 residues. Trimming removed 4 bases from V and 0 bases from J; junction bases left unmatched: 10. CDR3 amino acids: CASSTSAGGSSGNTIYF. The CDR3 bases are TGCGCCAGCAGCACCAGTGCAGGGGGTAGCTCTGGAAACACCATATATTTT.

This chain joins TRBV5-1 and TRBJ2-5; possibly TRBD1 or TRBD2 for D (7 bases each). Germline assignment: CDR1 SGHRS and CDR2 YFSETQ. The CDR3 is made up of 15 amino acids. Trimming took 6 bases from V and 5 from J, leaving 20 bases between them. The CDR3 loop reads CASTWAGQGGETQYF. The CDR3 nucleotides are TGCGCCAGCACTTGGGCTGGGCAGGGGGGGGAGACCCAGTACTTC.

The CDR3, as DNA: TGTGCCAGCAGTGGGTACAGGTACCCGAACTATGGCTACACCTTC. Amino acids: CASSGYRYPNYGYTF. The rearrangement uses TRBV6-1 and TRBJ1-2, with a possible D match to TRBD1 (5 bases). CDR3 length equals 15 residues. Germline CDR1 and CDR2: MNHNS and SASEGT. V lost 4 bases and J lost 2, with 14 bases in between.

V usage is TRBV7-2 and J usage is TRBJ2-1, with a possible D match to TRBD1 (5 bases). Deletions cut 6 bases from V and 0 bases from J, with 12 bases between. This CDR3 has 15 amino acids. Germline CDR1 SGHTA, CDR2 FQGNSA. The CDR3: CASRPRESSYNEQFF. CDR3 bases: TGTGCCAGCAGGCCCAGGGAAAGCTCCTACAATGAGCAGTTCTTC.

This chain joins TRBV15 and TRBJ2-5; D may correspond to TRBD1 or TRBD2 (5 bases each). The J call may be wrong; the DNA end is better matched by TRBJ2-7. From germline, CDR1 is LNHNV and CDR2 YYDKDF (reference sequence). This CDR3 has 13 amino acids. CDR3 sequence: CATSTGTDYEQYF. The CDR3 bases are TGTGCCACCAGCACCGGGACCGACTACGAGCAGTACTTC.

The V call is TRBV7-8, the J call TRBJ2-7; D not certain. V was shortened by 5 bases and J by 3 bases, with 17 bases between the two germline ends. Germline lookup yields CDR1 SGHVS and CDR2 FQNEAQ. The CDR3 spans 15 residues. CDR3 nucleotides: TGTGCCAGCAGCCCGGACCGACAAAAGGGCTACGAGCAGTACGTC. Amino acids: CASSPDRQKGYEQYV.

The genes are TRBV28 and TRBJ2-3; possibly TRBD2 for D (5 bases). Germline assignment: CDR1 MDHEN and CDR2 SYDVKM. The CDR3 consists of 14 residues. Between the trimmed V and J ends, which lost 5 bases and 2 bases, there was a span of 11 bases. The CDR3, as DNA: TGTGCCAGCAGTATCGGGGTCTACACAGATACGCAGTATTTT. This codes for CASSIGVYTDTQYF.

V usage is TRBV27 and J usage is TRBJ2-7; D ambiguous. This CDR3 is 14 amino acids long. The germline CDR1 and CDR2 sequences are MNHEY and SMNVEV (reference sequence). The V gene lost 4 bases and the J gene lost 0 bases, with 10 bases spanning the gap. CDR3 in amino acids: CASSSRHPSYEQYV. CDR3 nucleotide sequence: TGTGCCAGCAGTTCTCGACACCCCTCCTACGAGCAGTACGTC.

The chain is built from TRBV5-6 and TRBJ2-3; no clear D gene. The V and J ends lost 3 bases and 3 bases respectively, with 14 bases between them. The CDR3 consists of 15 residues. The germline V gene has CDR1 SGHDT and CDR2 YYEEEE. For the CDR3, the DNA is TGTGCCAGCAGCTCGGCCATCACTTGGACAGATACGCAGTATTTT. Translation: CASSSAITWTDTQYF.

V is TRBV4-3 and J is TRBJ1-2; D is ambiguous. The CDR3 has 14 amino acids. V was cut by 4 bases and J by 8 bases, with 17 bases left in between. The germline CDR1 and CDR2 sequences are LGHNA and YSLEER. CDR3 nucleotide sequence: TGCGCCAGCAGCCCCTTGGGTGGGGAAGGAGGCTACACCTTC. This gives the protein CASSPLGGEGGYTF.

This chain connects TRBV5-4 to TRBJ1-1; maybe TRBD1 (6 bases). V lost 4 bases and J lost 5, with 12 bases in between. CDR3 length: 13 residues. Germline V lookup: CDR1 SGHNT, CDR2 YYREEE (reference sequence). CDR3 DNA: TGTGCCAGCAGCAAACAGGGAGGGACTGAAGCTTTCTTT. Residues: CASSKQGGTEAFF.

The chain uses TRBV7-2 and TRBJ1-4; no clear D gene. The CDR3 is 15 residues long. V was trimmed by 1 base and J by 0 bases, leaving 6 bases between them. Germline assignment: CDR1 SGHTA and CDR2 FQGNSA. The CDR3 here is CASSLGVSTNEKLFF. The DNA for the CDR3 is TGTGCCAGCAGCTTAGGGGTATCAACTAATGAAAAACTGTTTTTT.

The V call is TRBV6-4, the J call TRBJ2-5, with a tentative D call TRBD1 (5 bases). The CDR3 covers 14 residues. With 2 bases removed from V and 7 bases from J, the gap between germline ends came to 14 bases. The germline V gene has CDR1 MRHNA and CDR2 SNTAGT. The chain's CDR3 is CASSDVRVHGTQYF. The CDR3 coding sequence is TGTGCCAGCAGTGACGTCAGGGTCCATGGGACCCAGTACTTC.

The chain is built from TRBV5-6 and TRBJ1-2; possible D gene TRBD1, 5 bases. The CDR3 spans 14 residues. Trimming took 4 bases from V and 6 from J, leaving 16 bases between them. CDR1 is SGHDT, CDR2 YYEEEE, per germline. As DNA, the CDR3 is TGTGCCAGCAGCCCTGGGGACCCGAGGCATGGCTACACCTTC. It translates to CASSPGDPRHGYTF.

V is TRBV10-3 and J is TRBJ2-7; D is ambiguous. The V gene's germline CDR1 is ENHRY and CDR2 SYGVKD. There are 14 residues in the CDR3. Trimming took off 0 bases at V and 4 bases at J, with 10 bases between the two ends. In DNA form, the CDR3 reads TGTGCCATCAGTGAGTCGACTGCTGGATACGAGCAGTACTTC. Translated: CAISESTAGYEQYF.

The V call is TRBV5-6, the J call TRBJ1-5; 9 bases map to TRBD1. CDR1 SGHDT and CDR2 YYEEEE come from the germline V gene. The CDR3 contains 15 residues. V dropped 3 bases and J dropped 4; count of bases not matched to a gene: 5. The CDR3 DNA sequence: TGTGCCAGCAGCTCGACCGACAGGGGGAATCAGCCCCAGCATTTT. Translated: CASSSTDRGNQPQHF. Full variable domain (rest looked up from reference TRBV5-6 and TRBJ1-5): DAGVTQSPTHLIKTRGQQVTLRCSPKSGHDTVSWYQQALGQGPQFIFQYYEEEERQRGNFPDRFSGHQFPNYSSELNVNALLLGDSALYLCASSSTDRGNQPQHFGDGTRLSIL.